A single T cell receptor beta chain is shown here with its context. As handled by the study authors: Reference gene primers were amplified, and this amplification served to estimate nucleated cell counts. Sequenced by immunoSEQ multiplex PCR; TCRdb stores in-frame clones only, minus some. The V and J calls and clone size are taken from that table; D and trimming were inferred from the DNA. The data show about 310,000 clones, with 89% seen just once and roughly a tenth held by the top ten. The entry originates in a study of blood T cell repertoires in COVID-19. Germline V gene data show CDR1 as LGHDT and CDR2 as YNNKEL (reference sequence). The CDR3 is made up of 17 amino acids. V lost 3 bases, J lost 6 bases, and 13 bases stayed unmatched.

Sequenced material: PBMCs or T cells enriched from blood (not recorded which). V and J are TRBV3-1 (or the pseudogene TRBV3-2) and TRBJ1-5, with 8 bases fitting TRBD1. The source is a woman in her 40s who had recovered from COVID-19. This chain's CDR3 is CASSHKGRQGMTQPQHF. In nucleotides, the CDR3 is TGTGCCAGCAGCCATAAGGGGCGACAGGGGATGACTCAGCCCCAGCATTTT.